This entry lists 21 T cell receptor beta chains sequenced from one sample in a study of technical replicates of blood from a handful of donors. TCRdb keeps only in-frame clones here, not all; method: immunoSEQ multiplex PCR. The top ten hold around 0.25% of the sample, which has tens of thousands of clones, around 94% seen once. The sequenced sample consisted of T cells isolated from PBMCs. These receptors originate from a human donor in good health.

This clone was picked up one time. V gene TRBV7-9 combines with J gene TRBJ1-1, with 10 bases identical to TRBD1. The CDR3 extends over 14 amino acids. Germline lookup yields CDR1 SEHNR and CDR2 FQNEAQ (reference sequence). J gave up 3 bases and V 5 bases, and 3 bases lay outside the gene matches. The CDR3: CASSVGTGDTEAFF. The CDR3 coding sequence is TGTGCCAGCAGCGTCGGGACAGGGGACACTGAAGCTTTCTTT. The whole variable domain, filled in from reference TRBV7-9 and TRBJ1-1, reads DTGVSQNPRHKITKRGQNVTFRCDPISEHNRLYWYRQTLGQGPEFLTYFQNEAQLEKSRLLSDRFSAERPKGSFSTLEIQRTEQGDSAMYLCASSVGTGDTEAFFGQGTRLTVV.

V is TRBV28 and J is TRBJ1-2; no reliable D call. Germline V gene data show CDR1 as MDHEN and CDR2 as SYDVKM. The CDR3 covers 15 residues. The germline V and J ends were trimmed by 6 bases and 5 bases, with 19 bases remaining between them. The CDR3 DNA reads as TGTGCCAGCAGCCCTAGGATTTATACTTTATATGGCTACACCTTC. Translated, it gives CASSPRIYTLYGYTF.

The CDR3 nucleotides read TGTGCCAGCACCCACCACAGGGGGCGCGTCTACGAGCAGTACTTC. This gives the protein CASTHHRGRVYEQYF. V usage is TRBV27 and J usage is TRBJ2-7, with 9 bases fitting TRBD1. This CDR3 comprises 15 residues. From germline, CDR1 is MNHEY and CDR2 SMNVEV (reference sequence). V lost 7 bases and J lost 3; bases outside the gene matches: 10.

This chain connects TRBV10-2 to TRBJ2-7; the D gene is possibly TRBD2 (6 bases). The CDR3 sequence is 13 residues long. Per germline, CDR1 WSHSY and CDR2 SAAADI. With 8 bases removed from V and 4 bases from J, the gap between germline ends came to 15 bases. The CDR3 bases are TGCGCCAGCGCGCGGGAAGTCAGTTACGAGCAGTACTTC. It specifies CASAREVSYEQYF.

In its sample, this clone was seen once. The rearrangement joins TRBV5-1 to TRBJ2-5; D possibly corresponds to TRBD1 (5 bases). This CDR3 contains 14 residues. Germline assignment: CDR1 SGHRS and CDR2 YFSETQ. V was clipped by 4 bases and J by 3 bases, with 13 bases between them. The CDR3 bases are TGCGCCAGCAGCCCGTCCGGACAAGAAGAGACCCAGTACTTC. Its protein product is CASSPSGQEETQYF.

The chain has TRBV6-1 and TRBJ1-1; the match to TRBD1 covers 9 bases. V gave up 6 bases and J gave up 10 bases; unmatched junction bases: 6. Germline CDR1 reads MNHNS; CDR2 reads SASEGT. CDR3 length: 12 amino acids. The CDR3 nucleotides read TGTGCCAGCAGCTTACAGGGGGCTGGAGCTTTCTTT. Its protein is CASSLQGAGAFF.

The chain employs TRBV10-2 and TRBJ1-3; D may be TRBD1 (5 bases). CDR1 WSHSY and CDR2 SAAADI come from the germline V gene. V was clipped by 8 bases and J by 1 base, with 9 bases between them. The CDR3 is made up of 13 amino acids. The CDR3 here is CASLGGSGNTIYF. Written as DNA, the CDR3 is TGCGCCAGCCTGGGGGGTTCTGGAAACACCATATATTTT.

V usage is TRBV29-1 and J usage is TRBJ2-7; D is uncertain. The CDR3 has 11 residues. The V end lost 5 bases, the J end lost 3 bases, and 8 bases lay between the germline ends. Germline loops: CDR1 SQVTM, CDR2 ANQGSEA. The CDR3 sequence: CSVIAFYEQYF. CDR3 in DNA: TGCAGCGTTATCGCGTTCTACGAGCAGTACTTC.

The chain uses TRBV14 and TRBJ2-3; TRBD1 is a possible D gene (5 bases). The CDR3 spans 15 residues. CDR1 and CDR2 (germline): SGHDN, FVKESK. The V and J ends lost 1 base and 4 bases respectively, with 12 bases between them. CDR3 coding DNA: TGTGCCAGCAGCCAAGGGGTTTGGGGCGCAGATACGCAGTATTTT. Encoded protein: CASSQGVWGADTQYF.

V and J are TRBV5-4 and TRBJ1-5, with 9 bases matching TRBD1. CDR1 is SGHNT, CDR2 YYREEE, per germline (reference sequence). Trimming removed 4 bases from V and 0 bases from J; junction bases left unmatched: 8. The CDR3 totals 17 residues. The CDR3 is CASSRTGAGDSNQPQHF. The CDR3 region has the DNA TGTGCCAGCAGCAGGACAGGGGCCGGAGATAGCAATCAGCCCCAGCATTTT.

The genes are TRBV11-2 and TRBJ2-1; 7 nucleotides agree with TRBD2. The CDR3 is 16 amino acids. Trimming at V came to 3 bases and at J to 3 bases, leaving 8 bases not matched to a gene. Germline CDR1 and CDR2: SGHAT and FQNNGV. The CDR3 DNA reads TGTGCCAGCAGCTTTAGAGCGGGATTTGGCTACAATGAGCAGTTCTTC. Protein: CASSFRAGFGYNEQFF.

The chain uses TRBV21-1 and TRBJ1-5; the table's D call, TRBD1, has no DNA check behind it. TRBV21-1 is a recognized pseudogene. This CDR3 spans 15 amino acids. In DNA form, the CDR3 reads TGTGCCAGCACCTTAGACAGTCGATGGAATCAGCCCCAGCATTTT. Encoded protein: CASTLDSRWNQPQHF.

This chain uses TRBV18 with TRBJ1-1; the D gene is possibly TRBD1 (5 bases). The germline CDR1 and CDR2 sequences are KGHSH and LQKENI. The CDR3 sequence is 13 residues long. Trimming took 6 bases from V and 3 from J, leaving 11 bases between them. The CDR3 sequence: CASSTVPYTEAFF. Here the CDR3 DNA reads TGTGCCAGCTCGACAGTACCTTACACTGAAGCTTTCTTT.

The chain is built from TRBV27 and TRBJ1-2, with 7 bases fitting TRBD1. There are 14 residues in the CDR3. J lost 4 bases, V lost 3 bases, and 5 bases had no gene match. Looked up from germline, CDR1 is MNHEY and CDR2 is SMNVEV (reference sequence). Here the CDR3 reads CASSLTGNPYGYTF. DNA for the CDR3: TGTGCCAGCAGTTTGACAGGGAATCCCTATGGCTACACCTTC.

The CDR3 DNA sequence: TGCGCCAGCAGCCAAATAAGACTAGCGGTATCGTCCTACGAGCAGTACTTC. Its protein product is CASSQIRLAVSSYEQYF. V is TRBV4-1 and J is TRBJ2-7, with 9 bases fitting TRBD2. From germline, CDR1 is MGHRA and CDR2 YSYEKL. Germline trimming cut 2 bases from V and 1 base from J; bases unmatched to any gene: 9. CDR3 length: 17 residues.

The CDR3 DNA reads as TGTGCCAGCATGGTCCTATTAAACTATGGCTACACCTTC. It specifies CASMVLLNYGYTF. This chain links TRBV6-1 with TRBJ1-2; D uncertain. This CDR3 is built from 13 residues. With 7 bases removed from V and 2 bases from J, the gap between germline ends came to 11 bases. CDR1 and CDR2 from the germline V gene are MNHNS and SASEGT.

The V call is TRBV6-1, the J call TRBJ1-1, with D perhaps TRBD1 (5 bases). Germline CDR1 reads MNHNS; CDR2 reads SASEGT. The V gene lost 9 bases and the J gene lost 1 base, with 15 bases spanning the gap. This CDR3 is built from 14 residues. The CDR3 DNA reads TGTGCCAGTCTCTTGGGGCAGGCGAACACTGAAGCTTTCTTT. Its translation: CASLLGQANTEAFF.

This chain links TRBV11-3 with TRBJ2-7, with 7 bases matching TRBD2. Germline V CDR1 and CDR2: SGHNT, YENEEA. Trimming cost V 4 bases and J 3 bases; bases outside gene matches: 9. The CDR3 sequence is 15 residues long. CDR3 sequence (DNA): TGTGCCAGCAGCTCTGGACTAGTAAAGGGCTACGAGCAGTACTTC. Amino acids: CASSSGLVKGYEQYF. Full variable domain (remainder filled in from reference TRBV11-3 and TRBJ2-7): EAGVVQSPRYKIIEKKQPVAFWCNPISGHNTLYWYLQNLGQGPELLIRYENEEAVDDSQLPKDRFSAERLKGVDSTLKIQPAELGDSAVYLCASSSGLVKGYEQYFGPGTRLTVT.

The CDR3 bases are TGTGCCAGCAGTGAAGGCGGTCGGAGAAACACCATATATTTT. Protein: CASSEGGRRNTIYF. The rearrangement links TRBV2 to TRBJ1-3; D is uncertain. CDR1 and CDR2 (germline): SNHLY, FYNNEI. Trimming left V 1 base short and J 5 bases short, with 9 bases between. The CDR3 is 14 residues long. Variable domain in full (rest from reference TRBV2 and TRBJ1-3): EPEVTQTPSHQVTQMGQEVILRCVPISNHLYFYWYRQILGQKVEFLVSFYNNEISEKSEIFDDQFSVERPDGSNFTLKIRSTKLEDSAMYFCASSEGGRRNTIYFGEGSWLTVV.

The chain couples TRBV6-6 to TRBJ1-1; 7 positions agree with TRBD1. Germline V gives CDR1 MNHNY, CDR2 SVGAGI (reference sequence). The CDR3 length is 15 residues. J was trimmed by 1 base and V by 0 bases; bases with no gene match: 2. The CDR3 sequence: CASSYSRDRNTEAFF. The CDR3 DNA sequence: TGTGCCAGCAGTTACTCACGGGACAGGAACACTGAAGCTTTCTTT.

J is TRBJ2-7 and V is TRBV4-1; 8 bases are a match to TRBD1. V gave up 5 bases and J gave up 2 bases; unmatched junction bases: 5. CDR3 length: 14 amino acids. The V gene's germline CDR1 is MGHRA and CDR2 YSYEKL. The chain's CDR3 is CASSSWTGPYEQYF. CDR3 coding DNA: TGCGCCAGCAGCTCCTGGACAGGGCCCTACGAGCAGTACTTC.